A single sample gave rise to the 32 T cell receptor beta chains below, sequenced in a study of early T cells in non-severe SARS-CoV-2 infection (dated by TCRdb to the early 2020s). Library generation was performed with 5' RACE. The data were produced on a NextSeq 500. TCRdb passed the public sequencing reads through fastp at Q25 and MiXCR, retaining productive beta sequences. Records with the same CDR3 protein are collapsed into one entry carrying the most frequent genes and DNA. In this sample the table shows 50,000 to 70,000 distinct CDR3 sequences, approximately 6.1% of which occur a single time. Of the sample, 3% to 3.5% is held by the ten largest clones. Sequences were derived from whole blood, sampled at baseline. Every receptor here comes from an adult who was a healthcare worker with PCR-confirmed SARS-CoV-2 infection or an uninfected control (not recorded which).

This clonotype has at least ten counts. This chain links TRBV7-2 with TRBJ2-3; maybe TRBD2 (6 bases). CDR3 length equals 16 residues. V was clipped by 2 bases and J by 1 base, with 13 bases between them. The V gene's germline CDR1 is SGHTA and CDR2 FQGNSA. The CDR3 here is CASSLWVAEGTDTQYF. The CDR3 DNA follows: TGTGCCAGCAGCTTATGGGTAGCGGAGGGCACAGATACGCAGTATTTT.

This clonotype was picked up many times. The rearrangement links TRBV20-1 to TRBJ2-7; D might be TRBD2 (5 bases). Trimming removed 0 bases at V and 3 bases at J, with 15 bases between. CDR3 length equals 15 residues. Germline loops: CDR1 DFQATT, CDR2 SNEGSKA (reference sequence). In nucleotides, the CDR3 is TGCAGTGCTAGAGATCAGGTCCACCGGGACTACGAGCAGTACTTC. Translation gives CSARDQVHRDYEQYF.

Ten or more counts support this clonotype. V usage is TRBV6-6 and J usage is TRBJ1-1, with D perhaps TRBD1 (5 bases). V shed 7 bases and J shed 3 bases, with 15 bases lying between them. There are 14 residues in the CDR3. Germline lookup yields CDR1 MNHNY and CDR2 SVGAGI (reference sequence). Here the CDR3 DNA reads TGTGCCAGCACCGAACGCAGGGTCGACACTGAAGCTTTCTTT. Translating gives CASTERRVDTEAFF.

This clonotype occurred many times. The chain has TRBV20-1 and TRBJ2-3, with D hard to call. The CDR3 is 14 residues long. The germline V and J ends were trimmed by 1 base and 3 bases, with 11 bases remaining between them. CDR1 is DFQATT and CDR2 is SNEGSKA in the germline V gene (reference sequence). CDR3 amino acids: CSARVPGATDTQYF. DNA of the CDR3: TGCAGTGCTAGAGTGCCAGGAGCAACAGATACGCAGTATTTT.

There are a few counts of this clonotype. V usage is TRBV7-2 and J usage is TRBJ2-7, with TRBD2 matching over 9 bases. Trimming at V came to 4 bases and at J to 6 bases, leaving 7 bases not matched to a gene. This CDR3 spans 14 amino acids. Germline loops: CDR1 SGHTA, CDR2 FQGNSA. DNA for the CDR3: TGTGCCAGCAGCTCCCGAGCGGGAGGAGTCGAGCAGTACTTC. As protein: CASSSRAGGVEQYF.

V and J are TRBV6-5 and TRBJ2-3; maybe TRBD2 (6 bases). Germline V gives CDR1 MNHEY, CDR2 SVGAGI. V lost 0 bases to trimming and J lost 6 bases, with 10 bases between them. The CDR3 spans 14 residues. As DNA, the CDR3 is TGTGCCAGCAGTTACTCGACTAGTGGGGATACGCAGTATTTT. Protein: CASSYSTSGDTQYF.

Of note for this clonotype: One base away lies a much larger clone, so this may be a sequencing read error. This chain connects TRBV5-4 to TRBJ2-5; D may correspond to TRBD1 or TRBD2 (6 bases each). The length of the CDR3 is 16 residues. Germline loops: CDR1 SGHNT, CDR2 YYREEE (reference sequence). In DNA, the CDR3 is TGTGTCAGCAGCTCGCCGGGACACGAGGGAGGAGAGACCCAGTACTTC. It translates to CVSSSPGHEGGETQYF.

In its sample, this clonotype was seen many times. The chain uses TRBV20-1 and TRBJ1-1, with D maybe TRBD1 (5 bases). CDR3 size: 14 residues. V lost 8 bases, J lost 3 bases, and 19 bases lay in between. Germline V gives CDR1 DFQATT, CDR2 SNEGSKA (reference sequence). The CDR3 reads CSPLRRGTDTEAFF. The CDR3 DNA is TGCAGTCCTTTAAGGCGGGGCACGGACACTGAAGCTTTCTTT.

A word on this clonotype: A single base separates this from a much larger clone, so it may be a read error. For the CDR3, the DNA is TGTGCCGGCAGCCGCCCCGGACAGGGTGGCTACACCTTC. The encoded protein is CAGSRPGQGGYTF. V is TRBV4-2 and J is TRBJ1-2; 8 bases are a match to TRBD1. This CDR3 spans 13 amino acids. Germline assignment: CDR1 LGHNA and CDR2 YNFKEQ.

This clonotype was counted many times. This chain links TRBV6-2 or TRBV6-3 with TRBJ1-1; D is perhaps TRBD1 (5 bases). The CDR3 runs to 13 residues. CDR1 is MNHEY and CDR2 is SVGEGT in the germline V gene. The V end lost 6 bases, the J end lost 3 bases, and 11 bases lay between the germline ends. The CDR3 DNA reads TGTGCCAGCAGAGGGCAGGGAGACACTGAAGCTTTCTTT. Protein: CASRGQGDTEAFF.

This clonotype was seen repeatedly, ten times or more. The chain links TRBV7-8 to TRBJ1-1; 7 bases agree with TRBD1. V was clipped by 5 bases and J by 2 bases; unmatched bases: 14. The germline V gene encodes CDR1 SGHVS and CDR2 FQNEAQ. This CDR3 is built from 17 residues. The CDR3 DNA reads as TGTGCCAGCAGCCCCGACAGGGCCTATCTCGCAAACACTGAAGCTTTCTTT. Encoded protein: CASSPDRAYLANTEAFF. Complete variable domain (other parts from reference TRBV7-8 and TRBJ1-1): GAGVSQSPRYKVAKRGQDVALRCDPISGHVSLFWYQQALGQGPEFLTYFQNEAQLDKSGLPSDRFFAERPEGSVSTLKIQRTQQEDSAVYLCASSPDRAYLANTEAFFGQGTRLTVV.

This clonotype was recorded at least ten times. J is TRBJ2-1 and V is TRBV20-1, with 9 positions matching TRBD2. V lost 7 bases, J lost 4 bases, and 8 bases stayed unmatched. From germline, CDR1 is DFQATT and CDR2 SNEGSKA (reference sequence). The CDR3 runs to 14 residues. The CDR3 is CSVLSGSGYNEQFF. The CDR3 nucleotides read TGCAGTGTACTTAGCGGGAGCGGGTACAATGAGCAGTTCTTC.

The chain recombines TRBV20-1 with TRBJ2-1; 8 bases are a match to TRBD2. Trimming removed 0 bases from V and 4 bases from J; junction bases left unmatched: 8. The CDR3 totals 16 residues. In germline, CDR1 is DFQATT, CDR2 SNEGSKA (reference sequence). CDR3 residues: CSARDPGLDGYNEQFF. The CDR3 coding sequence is TGCAGTGCTAGAGATCCGGGACTAGATGGGTACAATGAGCAGTTCTTC.

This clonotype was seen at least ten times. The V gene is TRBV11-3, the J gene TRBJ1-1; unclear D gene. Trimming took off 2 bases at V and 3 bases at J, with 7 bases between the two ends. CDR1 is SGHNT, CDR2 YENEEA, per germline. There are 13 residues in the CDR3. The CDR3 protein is CASSLQADTEAFF. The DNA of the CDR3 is TGTGCCAGCAGCTTACAGGCAGACACTGAAGCTTTCTTT.

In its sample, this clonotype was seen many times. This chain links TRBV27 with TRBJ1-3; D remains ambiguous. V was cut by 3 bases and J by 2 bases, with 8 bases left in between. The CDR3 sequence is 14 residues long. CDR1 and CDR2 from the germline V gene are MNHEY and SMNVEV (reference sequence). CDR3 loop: CASSFGWPGNTIYF. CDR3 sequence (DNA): TGTGCCAGCAGTTTTGGGTGGCCTGGAAACACCATATATTTT.

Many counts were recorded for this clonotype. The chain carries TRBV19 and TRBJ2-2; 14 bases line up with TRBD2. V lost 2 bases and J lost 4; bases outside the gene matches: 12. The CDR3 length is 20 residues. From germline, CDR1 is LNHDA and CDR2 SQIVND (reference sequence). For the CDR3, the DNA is TGTGCCAGTAGTATAATTCCGGGACTAGCGGGAGTCGGGGGCACCGGGGAGCTGTTTTTT. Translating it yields CASSIIPGLAGVGGTGELFF.

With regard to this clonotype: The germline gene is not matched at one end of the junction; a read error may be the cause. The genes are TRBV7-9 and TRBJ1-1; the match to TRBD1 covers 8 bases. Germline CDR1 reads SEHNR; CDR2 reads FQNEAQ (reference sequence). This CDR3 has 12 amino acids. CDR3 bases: TGTGTCAGCAGCCGGACAGGGACGGCAGCTTTCTTT. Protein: CVSSRTGTAAFF. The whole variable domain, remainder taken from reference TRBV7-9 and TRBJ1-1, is DTGVSQNPRHKITKRGQNVTFRCDPISEHNRLYWYRQTLGQGPEFLTYFQNEAQLEKSRLLSDRFSAERPKGSFSTLEIQRTEQGDSAMYLCVSSRTGTAAFFGQGTRLTVV.

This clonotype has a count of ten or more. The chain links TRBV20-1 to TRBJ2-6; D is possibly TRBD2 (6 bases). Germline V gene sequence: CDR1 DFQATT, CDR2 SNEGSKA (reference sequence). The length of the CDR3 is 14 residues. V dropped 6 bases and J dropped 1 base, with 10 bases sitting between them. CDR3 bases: TGCAGTGCCTGGGGGAGGTCTGGGGCCAACGTCCTGACTTTC. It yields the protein CSAWGRSGANVLTF.

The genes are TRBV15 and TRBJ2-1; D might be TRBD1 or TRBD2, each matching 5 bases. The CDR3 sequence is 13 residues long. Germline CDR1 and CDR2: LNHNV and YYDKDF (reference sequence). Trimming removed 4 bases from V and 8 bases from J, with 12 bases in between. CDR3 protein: CATSTTRGDEQFF. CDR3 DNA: TGTGCCACCAGCACTACTAGGGGTGATGAGCAGTTCTTC.

CDR3 sequence (DNA): TGCGCCAGCAGCTTCCGGACAGGGCCAACTAATGAAAAACTGTTTTTT. It yields the protein CASSFRTGPTNEKLFF. The V call is TRBV5-1, the J call TRBJ1-4, with TRBD1 identical over 8 bases. The CDR3 is made up of 16 amino acids. Trimming removed 2 bases from V and 0 bases from J; junction bases left unmatched: 3. Germline V gives CDR1 SGHRS, CDR2 YFSETQ.

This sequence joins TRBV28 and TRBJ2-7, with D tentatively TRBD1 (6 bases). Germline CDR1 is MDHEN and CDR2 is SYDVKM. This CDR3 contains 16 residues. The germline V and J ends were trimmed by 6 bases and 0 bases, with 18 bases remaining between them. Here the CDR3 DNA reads TGTGCCAGCAGAAGTACAGGGTCCCATCCCTCCTACGAGCAGTACTTC. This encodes CASRSTGSHPSYEQYF.

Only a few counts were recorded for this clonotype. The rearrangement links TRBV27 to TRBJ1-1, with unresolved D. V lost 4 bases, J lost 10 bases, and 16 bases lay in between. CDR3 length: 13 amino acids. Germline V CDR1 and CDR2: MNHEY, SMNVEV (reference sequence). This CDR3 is CASSSTHFEAAFF. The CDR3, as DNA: TGTGCCAGCAGTTCCACCCACTTTGAGGCAGCTTTCTTT.

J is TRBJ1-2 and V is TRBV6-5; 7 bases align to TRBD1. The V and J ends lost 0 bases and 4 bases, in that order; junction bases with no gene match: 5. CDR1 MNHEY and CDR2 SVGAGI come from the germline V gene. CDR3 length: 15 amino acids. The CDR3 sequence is CASSYSRQGAYGYTF. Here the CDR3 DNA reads TGTGCCAGCAGTTACTCGAGACAGGGTGCCTATGGCTACACCTTC.

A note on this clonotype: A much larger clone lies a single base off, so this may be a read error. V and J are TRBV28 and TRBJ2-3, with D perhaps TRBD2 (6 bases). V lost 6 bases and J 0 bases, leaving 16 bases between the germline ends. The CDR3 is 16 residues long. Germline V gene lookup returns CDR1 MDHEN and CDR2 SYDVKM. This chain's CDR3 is CASRPSVGGSTDTQYF. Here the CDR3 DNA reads TGTGCCAGCAGACCGTCGGTGGGAGGAAGCACAGATACGCAGTATTTT.

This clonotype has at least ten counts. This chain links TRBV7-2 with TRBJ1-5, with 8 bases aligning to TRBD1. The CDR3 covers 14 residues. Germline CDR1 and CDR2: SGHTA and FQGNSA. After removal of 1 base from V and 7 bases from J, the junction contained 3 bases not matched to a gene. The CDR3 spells CASSLVRGRQPQHF. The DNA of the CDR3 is TGTGCCAGCAGCTTAGTCAGGGGGCGACAGCCCCAGCATTTT.

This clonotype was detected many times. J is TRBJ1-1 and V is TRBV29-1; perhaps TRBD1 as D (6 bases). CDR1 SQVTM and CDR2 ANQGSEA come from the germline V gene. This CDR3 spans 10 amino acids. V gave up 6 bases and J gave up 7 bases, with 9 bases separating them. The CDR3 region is CSVGGREAFF. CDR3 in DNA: TGCAGCGTCGGGGGCCGTGAAGCTTTCTTT.

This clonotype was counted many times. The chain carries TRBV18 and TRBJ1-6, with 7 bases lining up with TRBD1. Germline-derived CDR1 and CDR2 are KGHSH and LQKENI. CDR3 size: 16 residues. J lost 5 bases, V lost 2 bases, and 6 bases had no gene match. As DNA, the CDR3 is TGTGCCAGCTCACCATCCGCGGACAGGAATAATTCACCCCTCCACTTT. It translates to CASSPSADRNNSPLHF.

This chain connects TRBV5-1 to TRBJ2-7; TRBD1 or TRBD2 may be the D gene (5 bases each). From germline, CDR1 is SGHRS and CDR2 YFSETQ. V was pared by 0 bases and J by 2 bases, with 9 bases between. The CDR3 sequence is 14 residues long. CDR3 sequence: CASSLDGTPYEQYF. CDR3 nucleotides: TGCGCCAGCAGCTTGGATGGGACCCCCTACGAGCAGTACTTC.

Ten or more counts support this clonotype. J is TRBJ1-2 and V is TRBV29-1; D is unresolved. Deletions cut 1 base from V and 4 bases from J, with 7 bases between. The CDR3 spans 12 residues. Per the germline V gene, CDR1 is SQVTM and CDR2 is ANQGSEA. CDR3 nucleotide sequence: TGCAGCGTTGAAGGCAGCAGCTATGGCTACACCTTC. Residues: CSVEGSSYGYTF.

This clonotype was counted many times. In nucleotides, the CDR3 is TGTGCCAGCAGGTCCCTAGGGTACGAGCAGTACTTC. Amino acids: CASRSLGYEQYF. V is TRBV28 and J is TRBJ2-7, with unresolved D. The V and J ends lost 6 bases and 4 bases respectively, with 10 bases between them. There are 12 residues in the CDR3. The V gene's germline CDR1 is MDHEN and CDR2 SYDVKM.

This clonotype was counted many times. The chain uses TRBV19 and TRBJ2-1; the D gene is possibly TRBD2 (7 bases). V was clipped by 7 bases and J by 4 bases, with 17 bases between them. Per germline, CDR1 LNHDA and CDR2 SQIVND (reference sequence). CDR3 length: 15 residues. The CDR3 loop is CASKGGRTPYNEQFF. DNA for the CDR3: TGTGCCAGTAAGGGGGGGCGGACACCGTACAATGAGCAGTTCTTC.

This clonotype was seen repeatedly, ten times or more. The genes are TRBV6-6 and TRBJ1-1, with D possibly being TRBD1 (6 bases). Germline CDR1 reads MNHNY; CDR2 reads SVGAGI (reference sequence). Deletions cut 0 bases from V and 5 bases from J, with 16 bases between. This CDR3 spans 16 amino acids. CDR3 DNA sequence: TGTGCCAGCAGTTACTCTCTATCAGGGGCGCGAACTGAAGCTTTCTTT. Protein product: CASSYSLSGARTEAFF.